Below, 2 T cell receptor beta chains from the same sample are listed, as sequenced in a study of T cell changes during pregnancy in multiple sclerosis. Profiled with immunoSEQ multiplex PCR; TCRdb holds only in-frame clones, not every one. The repertoire holds 50,000 to 65,000 clones, approximately 94% seen once, with 3.2% in the top ten. Sequenced material: CD8+ T cells from peripheral blood mononuclear cells, taken in the second trimester of pregnancy. The source is a female donor with multiple sclerosis, enrolled in a pregnancy study.

The chain uses TRBV7-6 and TRBJ2-3, with TRBD2 matching over 7 bases. V shed 6 bases, J shed 0 bases, and the junction held 6 bases outside the gene matches. CDR1 and CDR2 from the germline V gene are SGHVS and FNYEAQ. The CDR3 loop spans 15 amino acids. CDR3 protein: CASSPAGGSTDTQYF. In DNA, the CDR3 is TGTGCCAGCAGTCCTGCCGGGGGGAGCACAGATACGCAGTATTTT.

The CDR3 here is CASSFRLGEQYF. The CDR3 DNA reads as TGTGCCAGCAGTTTCAGGCTTGGCGAGCAGTACTTC. V and J are TRBV27 and TRBJ2-7; D remains ambiguous. The V end was cut by 3 bases, the J end by 6 bases, with 9 bases between. This CDR3 contains 12 residues. Germline V CDR1 and CDR2: MNHEY, SMNVEV (reference sequence).